Each of the 15 T cell receptor beta chains below was sequenced from the same sample in a study of CD8+ T cells in alopecia areata. Treatment reported: oral pan-JAK inhibitor, 5-10 mg twice daily. Reverse transcribed after extraction, RNA yielded cDNA as the sequencing template. Sequencing used immunoSEQ multiplex PCR; TCRdb keeps in-frame clones, though not all of them. This sample yields under 150,000 clones, of which around 56% are seen a single time; around 0.44% belongs to the top ten. Sequencing was performed on CD4+ T cells sorted from blood, taken at week 4, from a patient treated with tofacitinib. The receptors were sampled from a human donor with alopecia areata.

In its sample, this clone was seen a few times. This rearrangement joins TRBV21-1 to TRBJ2-7. TRBV21-1 is a recognized pseudogene. The CDR3 length is 12 residues. CDR3 residues: CASSKETYEQYF. DNA for the CDR3: TGTGCCAGCAGCAAAGAAACCTACGAGCAGTACTTC.

The rearrangement joins TRBV30 to TRBJ1-1; D gene uncertain. From germline, CDR1 is GTSNPN and CDR2 SVGIG (reference sequence). This CDR3 is 14 amino acids long. The V end was cut by 8 bases, the J end by 0 bases, with 16 bases between. The CDR3 bases are TGTGCCCTTTCAAACGAGTACATGAACACTGAAGCTTTCTTT. This codes for CALSNEYMNTEAFF. The full variable domain, with the rest looked up from reference TRBV30 and TRBJ1-1, is SQTIHQWPATLVQPVGSPLSLECTVEGTSNPNLYWYRQAAGRGLQLLFYSVGIGQISSEVPQNLSASRPQDRQFILSSKKLLLSDSGFYLCALSNEYMNTEAFFGQGTRLTVV.

The rearrangement joins TRBV29-1 to TRBJ2-7, with D perhaps TRBD2 (6 bases). V was trimmed by 5 bases and J by 0 bases, leaving 14 bases between them. Germline V CDR1 and CDR2: SQVTM, ANQGSEA. This CDR3 has 14 residues. The CDR3 reads CSVKGLPSSYEQYF. The CDR3 nucleotides read TGCAGCGTTAAGGGACTCCCGAGCTCCTACGAGCAGTACTTC.

Remarks on this clone: Other DNA sequences from this sample encode an identical CDR3 as well. J is TRBJ2-3 and V is TRBV29-1; 9 bases line up with TRBD1. Trimming removed 6 bases from V and 3 bases from J; junction bases left unmatched: 4. CDR3 length: 13 residues. Germline CDR1 reads SQVTM; CDR2 reads ANQGSEA. CDR3 sequence: CSVGQGSTDTQYF. CDR3 nucleotides: TGCAGCGTCGGACAGGGGTCGACAGATACGCAGTATTTT.

This chain links TRBV18 with TRBJ1-2; D is ambiguous. The V end was cut by 0 bases, the J end by 8 bases, with 7 bases between. The CDR3 runs to 12 residues. The germline V gene has CDR1 KGHSH and CDR2 LQKENI. CDR3: CASSPPTGGYTF. In nucleotides, the CDR3 is TGTGCCAGCTCACCACCGACTGGGGGCTACACCTTC.

This rearrangement joins TRBV5-1 to TRBJ2-1; weak D call: TRBD2 (6 bases). Per the germline V gene, CDR1 is SGHRS and CDR2 is YFSETQ. The V end lost 3 bases, the J end lost 4 bases, and 11 bases lay between the germline ends. CDR3 length: 14 amino acids. CDR3 in amino acids: CASSSGTEYNEQFF. The CDR3 nucleotides are TGCGCCAGCAGCTCTGGGACTGAGTACAATGAGCAGTTCTTC.

This clone was observed a few times. The V and J genes are TRBV9 and TRBJ1-6; 7 nucleotides align to TRBD1. Germline V lookup: CDR1 SGDLS, CDR2 YYNGEE. The CDR3 contains 16 residues. The J segment lost 7 bases and the V segment lost 3 bases, leaving 10 bases of the junction unmatched. CDR3 coding DNA: TGTGCCAGCAGCGGGGGAATTGACAGGGCGAATTCACCCCTCCACTTT. Its protein is CASSGGIDRANSPLHF.

The chain combines TRBV5-1 with TRBJ1-2, with 7 bases lining up with TRBD1. CDR3 length equals 14 residues. The germline CDR1 and CDR2 sequences are SGHRS and YFSETQ. After removal of 4 bases from V and 2 bases from J, the junction contained 5 bases not matched to a gene. The CDR3 sequence: CASSPTGINYGYTF. DNA of the CDR3: TGCGCCAGCAGCCCGACAGGGATCAACTATGGCTACACCTTC.

V gene TRBV7-9 combines with J gene TRBJ2-2, with D unresolved. Germline CDR1 and CDR2: SEHNR and FQNEAQ (reference sequence). The CDR3 is 12 residues long. The ends were cut back, 4 bases at V and 7 bases at J, with 7 bases in the middle. The CDR3 DNA sequence: TGTGCCAGCAGCTCGGGCAACGGGGAGCTGTTTTTT. Its translation is CASSSGNGELFF.

The CDR3 coding sequence is TGTGCCAGCATCAACCGGGACAGCAACTATGGCTACACCTTC. It yields the protein CASINRDSNYGYTF. The gene calls are TRBV2 and TRBJ1-2, with 7 bases matching TRBD1. The V gene's germline CDR1 is SNHLY and CDR2 FYNNEI. With 7 bases clipped from V and 2 bases from J, the junction kept 7 bases outside the gene matches. The CDR3 length is 14 residues.

The V gene is TRBV18, the J gene TRBJ1-1; tentative D call: TRBD1 (6 bases). The germline CDR1 and CDR2 sequences are KGHSH and LQKENI. The V end lost 0 bases, the J end lost 1 base, and 9 bases lay between the germline ends. CDR3 length equals 15 residues. The CDR3 reads CASSPPTGSNTEAFF. The DNA for the CDR3 is TGTGCCAGCTCACCACCGACAGGATCGAACACTGAAGCTTTCTTT.

The rearrangement uses TRBV29-1 and TRBJ2-7, with D maybe TRBD2 (5 bases). This CDR3 is built from 13 residues. V lost 7 bases, J lost 3 bases, and 16 bases lay in between. From germline, CDR1 is SQVTM and CDR2 ANQGSEA. CDR3: CSGATRLNYEQYF. CDR3 DNA: TGCAGCGGGGCGACCAGACTAAACTACGAGCAGTACTTC.

The table lists this clone with a few counts. This chain links TRBV14 with TRBJ2-3; 10 nucleotides match TRBD1. Looked up from germline, CDR1 is SGHDN and CDR2 is FVKESK. J lost 5 bases, V lost 5 bases, and 7 bases had no gene match. The CDR3 spans 15 residues. CDR3 nucleotides: TGTGCCAGCAGCACACGTCGGACAGGGGGAGATACGCAGTATTTT. It yields the protein CASSTRRTGGDTQYF.

The chain couples TRBV19 to TRBJ1-1, with a possible D match to TRBD1 (6 bases). V lost 5 bases and J 10 bases, leaving 14 bases between the germline ends. This CDR3 contains 12 residues. Per germline, CDR1 LNHDA and CDR2 SQIVND (reference sequence). CDR3 loop: CASSPQGRRAFF. The CDR3 DNA reads TGTGCCAGTAGTCCTCAGGGGCGACGAGCTTTCTTT.

The CDR3 spells CASSLQQGSYEQYF. The CDR3 bases are TGCGCCAGCAGCTTACAACAGGGTTCCTACGAGCAGTACTTC. V usage is TRBV5-1 and J usage is TRBJ2-7; weak D call: TRBD1 (6 bases). CDR3 size: 14 residues. CDR1 and CDR2 (germline): SGHRS, YFSETQ. V dropped 2 bases and J dropped 1 base, with 10 bases sitting between them. Using reference TRBV5-1 and TRBJ2-7 for the parts outside the CDR3, the full variable domain is KAGVTQTPRYLIKTRGQQVTLSCSPISGHRSVSWYQQTPGQGLQFLFEYFSETQRNKGNFPGRFSGRQFSNSRSEMNVSTLELGDSALYLCASSLQQGSYEQYFGPGTRLTVT.